This T cell receptor (beta chain) derives from a study of cytomegalovirus exposure and HLA in healthy donors. V lost 6 bases, J lost 5 bases, and 13 bases lay in between. Looked up from germline, CDR1 is MNHEY and CDR2 is SMNVEV (reference sequence). The CDR3 covers 13 residues. 13 Jbeta primers and 60 Vbeta primers were used for the PCR. Using immunoSEQ multiplex PCR, the repertoire was profiled, and TCRdb retains in-frame clones only, with some absent. The table lists roughly 150,000 clones, almost 75% of them singletons. General observations from the study: Presence/absence results assume similar sequencing depth per donor, which may not hold. Evidence from a later analysis indicated that most CMV-associated TCR beta chains looked HLA-restricted.

In the case of this clone: Its antigen is unidentified.

This chain links TRBV27 with TRBJ1-1; a possible D gene is TRBD1 (6 bases). Sequenced sample: PBMCs. The TCR sequence derives from a woman aged 18-29 years in good health and CMV-seropositive. The CDR3 coding sequence is TGTGCCAGCAGGGGGGGGCGGATTACTGAAGCTTTCTTT. Amino acids: CASRGGRITEAFF.